A single sample gave rise to the 26 T cell receptor beta chains below, sequenced in a study of Ad26.COV2.S vaccination and SARS-CoV-2 variants. The protocol was immunoSEQ multiplex PCR, while the TCRdb copy is restricted to in-frame clones and leaves out a portion. The sample has 440,000 or so clones; less than 95% are singletons. Treatment described: some 20 received Ad26.COV2.S at low or high dose, single or two shots; about 5 received placebo; per-sample allocation not given. The investigators took samples on day 63 after the first vaccine or placebo injection. The sequences come from peripheral blood, collected in a trial of Ad26.COV2.S vaccine versus placebo. These receptors came from a person aged 18 to 65 who received the Ad26.COV2.S COVID-19 vaccine or a placebo.

The chain is built from TRBV6-5 and TRBJ2-7, with 7 bases matching TRBD1. Germline V lookup: CDR1 MNHEY, CDR2 SVGAGI. The V gene end was trimmed by 8 bases and the J gene end by 6 bases; junction bases not matched to a gene: 4. This CDR3 contains 11 residues. The CDR3 protein is CASARQGEQYF. DNA for the CDR3: TGTGCCAGCGCCCGACAGGGCGAGCAGTACTTC.

The J gene is TRBJ2-7, the V gene TRBV6-1; D possibly corresponds to TRBD1 (5 bases). The CDR3 length is 14 residues. Germline lookup yields CDR1 MNHNS and CDR2 SASEGT. Trimming left V 3 bases short and J 2 bases short, with 11 bases between. The CDR3: CASSEQDTAYEQYF. The CDR3 region has the DNA TGTGCCAGCAGTGAGCAGGACACCGCCTACGAGCAGTACTTC.

This rearrangement joins TRBV18 to TRBJ2-1; the D call may be TRBD1 or TRBD2 (5 bases each). V was cut by 1 base and J by 5 bases, with 12 bases left in between. This CDR3 contains 15 residues. Germline V CDR1 and CDR2: KGHSH, LQKENI. Here the CDR3 reads CASSPRGTNDNEQFF. In DNA, the CDR3 is TGTGCCAGCTCACCACGTGGGACCAACGACAATGAGCAGTTCTTC. Full variable domain (outside the CDR3, taken from reference TRBV18 and TRBJ2-1): NAGVMQNPRHLVRRRGQEARLRCSPMKGHSHVYWYRQLPEEGLKFMVYLQKENIIDESGMPKERFSAEFPKEGPSILRIQQVVRGDSAAYFCASSPRGTNDNEQFFGPGTRLTVL.

The CDR3 DNA reads as TGCGCCAGCCACGGGACTAGCGGGTTCGAGGACGAGCAGTACTTC. The encoded protein is CASHGTSGFEDEQYF. The V and J genes are TRBV5-1 and TRBJ2-7; 12 bases are a match to TRBD2. CDR1 SGHRS and CDR2 YFSETQ come from the germline V gene. The CDR3 length is 15 residues. Trimming cost V 7 bases and J 5 bases; bases outside gene matches: 10.

This clone was seen only once. The chain recombines TRBV20-1 with TRBJ2-1; 9 nucleotides line up with TRBD2. Germline assignment: CDR1 DFQATT and CDR2 SNEGSKA (reference sequence). V shed 3 bases and J 7 bases; nucleotides not matched to a gene: 7. The CDR3 consists of 14 residues. Written as DNA, the CDR3 is TGCAGTGCTAGTATAGGACTAGCGCCAAATGAGCAGTTCTTC. Translating it yields CSASIGLAPNEQFF.

The V and J genes are TRBV27 and TRBJ1-2, with D perhaps TRBD1 (6 bases). The CDR3 runs to 13 residues. Trimming took 7 bases from V and 6 from J, leaving 15 bases between them. Germline values: CDR1 MNHEY, CDR2 SMNVEV (reference sequence). CDR3 sequence reads: CASTTLGQNGYTF. Written as DNA, the CDR3 is TGTGCCAGCACCACTTTAGGACAGAATGGCTACACCTTC.

The chain is built from TRBV4-3 and TRBJ2-7; D may be TRBD1 (5 bases). CDR3 size: 15 residues. Germline loops: CDR1 LGHNA, CDR2 YSLEER. V lost 1 base and J lost 0, with 10 bases in between. The CDR3: CASSQGQSYSYEQYF. The DNA of the CDR3 is TGCGCCAGCAGCCAAGGACAGTCCTACTCCTACGAGCAGTACTTC.

The V and J genes are TRBV2 and TRBJ1-3, with D unclear. The CDR3 is made up of 15 amino acids. The germline gives CDR1 SNHLY, CDR2 FYNNEI. Trimming pared 1 base from V and 4 bases from J, leaving 11 bases between. In nucleotides, the CDR3 is TGTGCCAGCAGTGAAGATGGAGCAAGCGGAAACACCATATATTTT. It yields the protein CASSEDGASGNTIYF. Based on the CDR3 plus reference TRBV2 and TRBJ1-3, the full variable domain is EPEVTQTPSHQVTQMGQEVILRCVPISNHLYFYWYRQILGQKVEFLVSFYNNEISEKSEIFDDQFSVERPDGSNFTLKIRSTKLEDSAMYFCASSEDGASGNTIYFGEGSWLTVV.

This chain joins TRBV28 and TRBJ1-4; 7 bases line up with TRBD1. There are 16 residues in the CDR3. Germline V CDR1 and CDR2: MDHEN, SYDVKM. Trimming removed 7 bases from V and 3 bases from J; junction bases left unmatched: 11. CDR3 DNA: TGTGCCAGCACGGGGTCTTCGGGACAGCCTAATGAAAAACTGTTTTTT. It codes for CASTGSSGQPNEKLFF. The full variable domain, rest sourced from reference TRBV28 and TRBJ1-4, is DVKVTQSSRYLVKRTGEKVFLECVQDMDHENMFWYRQDPGLGLRLIYFSYDVKMKEKGDIPEGYSVSREKKERFSLILESASTNQTSMYLCASTGSSGQPNEKLFFGSGTQLSVL.

The rearrangement joins TRBV5-1 to TRBJ1-1; perhaps TRBD1 as D (6 bases). Germline V gene lookup returns CDR1 SGHRS and CDR2 YFSETQ. The CDR3 has 14 residues. Trimming pared 4 bases from V and 5 bases from J, leaving 15 bases between. CDR3 amino acids: CASSAAGVGTEAFF. The CDR3 region has the DNA TGCGCCAGCAGCGCCGCAGGGGTGGGGACTGAAGCTTTCTTT.

The chain couples TRBV7-2 to TRBJ2-1; D possibly corresponds to TRBD1 (7 bases). The germline V and J ends were trimmed by 5 bases and 9 bases, with 17 bases remaining between them. CDR1 and CDR2 (germline): SGHTA, FQGNSA. The CDR3 runs to 14 residues. In DNA form, the CDR3 reads TGTGCCAGCAGCCAGGGGGGTAGCAGCAGTGAGCAGTTCTTC. Its translation is CASSQGGSSSEQFF.

The V call is TRBV5-1, the J call TRBJ2-5; unclear D gene. Germline V CDR1 and CDR2: SGHRS, YFSETQ. The ends were cut back, 9 bases at V and 4 bases at J, with 10 bases in the middle. The CDR3 is made up of 11 amino acids. The CDR3 sequence: CANPPLETQYF. CDR3 coding DNA: TGCGCCAATCCTCCTTTAGAGACCCAGTACTTC.

Only one count was recorded for this clone. J is TRBJ2-4 and V is TRBV14; possibly TRBD2 for D (5 bases). The germline V gene has CDR1 SGHDN and CDR2 FVKESK. The V and J ends lost 2 bases and 5 bases respectively, with 10 bases between them. The length of the CDR3 is 14 residues. Here the CDR3 DNA reads TGTGCCAGCAGCCAAACCGGGGTCGAAAACATTCAGTACTTC. Amino acids: CASSQTGVENIQYF.

The rearrangement joins TRBV6-2 or TRBV6-3 to TRBJ2-3, with D perhaps given as TRBD1 or TRBD2 (5 bases each). CDR3 length equals 17 residues. V was shortened by 5 bases and J by 4 bases, with 22 bases between the two germline ends. Germline-derived CDR1 and CDR2 are MNHEY and SVGEGT. The CDR3 coding sequence is TGTGCCAGCAGTCCCCCTGGGGACCTGGTTCGCCCAGATACGCAGTATTTT. Translation: CASSPPGDLVRPDTQYF.

The chain couples TRBV2 to TRBJ1-4, with D maybe TRBD1 (5 bases). Germline loops: CDR1 SNHLY, CDR2 FYNNEI. Trimming shortened V by 6 bases and J by 7 bases, and 18 bases separated the two germline ends. The CDR3 runs 15 residues. The CDR3: CASSRTQGGSEKLFF. As DNA, the CDR3 is TGTGCCAGCAGCCGAACGCAGGGAGGAAGTGAAAAACTGTTTTTT.

The J gene is TRBJ1-2, the V gene TRBV5-6, with TRBD1 matching 12 bases. V shed 4 bases and J 3 bases; nucleotides not matched to a gene: 4. The CDR3 totals 15 residues. Looked up from germline, CDR1 is SGHDT and CDR2 is YYEEEE. This chain's CDR3 is CASSPGTGGDYGYTF. The CDR3 coding sequence is TGTGCCAGCAGCCCCGGGACAGGGGGCGACTATGGCTACACCTTC. The whole variable domain, filled in from reference TRBV5-6 and TRBJ1-2, reads DAGVTQSPTHLIKTRGQQVTLRCSPKSGHDTVSWYQQALGQGPQFIFQYYEEEERQRGNFPDRFSGHQFPNYSSELNVNALLLGDSALYLCASSPGTGGDYGYTFGSGTRLTVV.

V is TRBV7-6 and J is TRBJ2-2; 7 bases agree with TRBD2. The V gene's germline CDR1 is SGHVS and CDR2 FNYEAQ. V lost 6 bases and J lost 5; bases outside the gene matches: 12. This CDR3 has 16 residues. CDR3 in amino acids: CASSTTSLSGTGELFF. The CDR3 region has the DNA TGTGCCAGCAGTACGACTAGCCTGAGTGGGACCGGGGAGCTGTTTTTT. The full variable domain, with the rest looked up from reference TRBV7-6 and TRBJ2-2, is GAGVSQSPRYKVTKRGQDVALRCDPISGHVSLYWYRQALGQGPEFLTYFNYEAQQDKSGLPNDRFSAERPEGSISTLTIQRTEQRDSAMYRCASSTTSLSGTGELFFGEGSRLTVL.

The chain has TRBV3-1 (or the pseudogene TRBV3-2) and TRBJ2-3; no definite D call. Germline loops: CDR1 LGHDT, CDR2 YNNKEL (reference sequence). The CDR3 is 13 residues long. Trimming stripped 4 bases from V and 6 bases from J, with 11 bases between. Written as DNA, the CDR3 is TGTGCCAGCAGCCTAAAGGGATCGGATACGCAGTATTTT. Amino acid sequence: CASSLKGSDTQYF.

J is TRBJ2-5 and V is TRBV27; 7 nucleotides line up with TRBD2. Germline V gene sequence: CDR1 MNHEY, CDR2 SMNVEV (reference sequence). Trimming cost V 5 bases and J 2 bases; bases outside gene matches: 2. The CDR3 sequence is 13 residues long. The chain's CDR3 is CASSTREQETQYF. The DNA for the CDR3 is TGTGCCAGCAGTACGCGGGAGCAAGAGACCCAGTACTTC.

A single count supports this clone. The chain has TRBV6-6 and TRBJ2-5; D is possibly TRBD1 or TRBD2 (5 bases each). The CDR3 is 14 residues long. Germline CDR1 reads MNHNY; CDR2 reads SVGAGI (reference sequence). V was pared by 8 bases and J by 1 base, with 14 bases between. The CDR3 region has the DNA TGTGCCAGCGGGACGTTGGGCCTCCAAGAGACCCAGTACTTC. Encoded protein: CASGTLGLQETQYF.

The rearrangement uses TRBV19 and TRBJ2-7; TRBD2 aligns across 10 bases. This CDR3 is built from 16 residues. J gave up 2 bases and V 0 bases, and 4 bases lay outside the gene matches. The germline CDR1 and CDR2 sequences are LNHDA and SQIVND (reference sequence). The CDR3: CASSIDPSGRAYEQYF. The CDR3 bases are TGTGCCAGTAGTATAGATCCCAGCGGGAGGGCCTACGAGCAGTACTTC.

This sequence joins TRBV28 and TRBJ1-3, with D possibly matching TRBD1 (5 bases). Germline CDR1 MDHEN, CDR2 SYDVKM. CDR3 length: 14 residues. V was clipped by 9 bases and J by 0 bases, with 12 bases between them. The CDR3 region is CARLQVYSGNTIYF. The DNA for the CDR3 is TGTGCCAGGCTACAGGTATACTCTGGAAACACCATATATTTT.

V and J are TRBV27 and TRBJ2-1; TRBD2 might be the D (6 bases). This CDR3 has 17 residues. Trimming left V 4 bases short and J 4 bases short, with 20 bases between. Germline-derived CDR1 and CDR2 are MNHEY and SMNVEV (reference sequence). CDR3: CASSWKAGTSRYNEQFF. The CDR3 DNA is TGTGCCAGCAGTTGGAAGGCGGGGACCTCCCGGTACAATGAGCAGTTCTTC.

The chain recombines TRBV19 with TRBJ1-6; 9 bases line up with TRBD1. Germline lookup yields CDR1 LNHDA and CDR2 SQIVND (reference sequence). The J segment lost 10 bases and the V segment lost 5 bases, leaving 6 bases of the junction unmatched. The CDR3 has 14 amino acids. The CDR3 DNA reads as TGTGCCAGTAGTGTCGACAGGGGGAACTCACCCCTCCACTTT. Translation: CASSVDRGNSPLHF.

The gene calls are TRBV15 and TRBJ1-1; a possible D gene is TRBD1 (5 bases). CDR1 is LNHNV and CDR2 is YYDKDF in the germline V gene (reference sequence). V dropped 3 bases and J dropped 9 bases, with 23 bases sitting between them. The CDR3 contains 16 residues. CDR3 sequence (DNA): TGTGCCACCAGCAGGCCCGGAGAGGGGCGCGTCCCCCAAGCTTTCTTT. It yields the protein CATSRPGEGRVPQAFF.

This sequence joins TRBV7-9 and TRBJ1-4; 7 bases agree with TRBD1. The ends lost 6 bases at V and 8 bases at J; junction bases unmatched: 9. This CDR3 contains 14 residues. Looked up from germline, CDR1 is SEHNR and CDR2 is FQNEAQ (reference sequence). The CDR3 DNA reads TGTGCCAGCAGTCGACAGGGTGTCGGGGAAAAACTGTTTTTT. It yields the protein CASSRQGVGEKLFF.